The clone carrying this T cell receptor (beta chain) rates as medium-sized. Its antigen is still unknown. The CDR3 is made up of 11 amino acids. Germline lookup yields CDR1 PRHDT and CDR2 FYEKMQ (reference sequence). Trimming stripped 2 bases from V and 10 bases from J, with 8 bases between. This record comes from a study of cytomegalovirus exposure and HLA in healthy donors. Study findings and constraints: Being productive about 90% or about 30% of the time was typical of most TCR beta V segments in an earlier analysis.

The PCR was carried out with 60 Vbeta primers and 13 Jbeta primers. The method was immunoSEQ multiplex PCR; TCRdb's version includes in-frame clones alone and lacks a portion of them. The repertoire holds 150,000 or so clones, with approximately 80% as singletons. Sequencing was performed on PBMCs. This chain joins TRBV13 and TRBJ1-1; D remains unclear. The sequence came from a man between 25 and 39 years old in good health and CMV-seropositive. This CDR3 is CASSLQRVAFF. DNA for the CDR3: TGTGCCAGCAGCTTACAGCGAGTAGCTTTCTTT.